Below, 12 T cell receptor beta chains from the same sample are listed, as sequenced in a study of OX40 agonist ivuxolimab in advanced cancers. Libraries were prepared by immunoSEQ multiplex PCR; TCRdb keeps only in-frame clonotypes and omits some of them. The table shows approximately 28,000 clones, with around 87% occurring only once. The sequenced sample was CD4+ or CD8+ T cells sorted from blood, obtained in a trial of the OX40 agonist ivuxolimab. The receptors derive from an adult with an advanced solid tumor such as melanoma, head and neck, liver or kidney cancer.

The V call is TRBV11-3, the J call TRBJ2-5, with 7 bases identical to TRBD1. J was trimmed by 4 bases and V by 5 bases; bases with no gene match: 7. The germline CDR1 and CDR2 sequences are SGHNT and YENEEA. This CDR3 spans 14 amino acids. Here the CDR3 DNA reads TGTGCCAGCAGCCCCGGACAGGTGGGAGAGACCCAGTACTTC. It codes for CASSPGQVGETQYF.

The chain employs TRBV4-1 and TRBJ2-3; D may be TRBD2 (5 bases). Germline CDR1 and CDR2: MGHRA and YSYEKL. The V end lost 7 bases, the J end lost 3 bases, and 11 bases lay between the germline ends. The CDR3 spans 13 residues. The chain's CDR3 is CASTTTGTDTQYF. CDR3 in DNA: TGCGCCAGCACCACCACGGGGACAGATACGCAGTATTTT.

The CDR3 region has the DNA TGTGCCAGCAGCTTGACAGGACCCCCCGAGACCCAGTACTTC. It yields the protein CASSLTGPPETQYF. The V and J genes are TRBV5-8 and TRBJ2-5, with D perhaps TRBD1 (5 bases). The V and J ends lost 1 base and 5 bases respectively, with 12 bases between them. Germline lookup yields CDR1 SGHTS and CDR2 YDEGEE. The CDR3 runs to 14 residues.

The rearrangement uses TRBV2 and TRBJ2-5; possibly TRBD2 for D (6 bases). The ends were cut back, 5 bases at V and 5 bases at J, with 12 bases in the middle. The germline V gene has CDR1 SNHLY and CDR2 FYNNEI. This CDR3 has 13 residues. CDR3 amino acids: CASSLTRWETQYF. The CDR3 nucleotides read TGTGCCAGCAGTTTGACTAGATGGGAGACCCAGTACTTC.

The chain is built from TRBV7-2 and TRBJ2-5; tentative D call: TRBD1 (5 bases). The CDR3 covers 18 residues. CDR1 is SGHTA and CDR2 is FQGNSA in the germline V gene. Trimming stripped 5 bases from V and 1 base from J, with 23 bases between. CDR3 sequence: CASSTPTGRNRRQETQYF. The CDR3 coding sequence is TGTGCCAGCAGCACCCCCACAGGCAGGAACAGGCGCCAAGAGACCCAGTACTTC. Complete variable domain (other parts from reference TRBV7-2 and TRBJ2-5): GAGVSQSPSNKVTEKGKDVELRCDPISGHTALYWYRQSLGQGLEFLIYFQGNSAPDKSGLPSDRFSAERTGGSVSTLTIQRTQQEDSAVYLCASSTPTGRNRRQETQYFGPGTRLLVL.

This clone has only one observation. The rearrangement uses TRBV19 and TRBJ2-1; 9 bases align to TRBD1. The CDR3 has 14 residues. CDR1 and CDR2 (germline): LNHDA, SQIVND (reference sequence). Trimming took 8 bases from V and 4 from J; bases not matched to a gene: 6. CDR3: CASARDREYNEQFF. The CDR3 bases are TGTGCCAGTGCCCGGGACAGGGAGTACAATGAGCAGTTCTTC.

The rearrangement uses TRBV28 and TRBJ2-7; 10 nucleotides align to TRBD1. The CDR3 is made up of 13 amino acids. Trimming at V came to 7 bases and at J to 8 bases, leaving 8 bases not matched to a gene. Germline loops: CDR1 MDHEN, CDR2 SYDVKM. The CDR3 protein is CASNRDRGVKQYF. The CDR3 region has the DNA TGTGCCAGCAACCGGGACAGGGGAGTGAAGCAGTACTTC.

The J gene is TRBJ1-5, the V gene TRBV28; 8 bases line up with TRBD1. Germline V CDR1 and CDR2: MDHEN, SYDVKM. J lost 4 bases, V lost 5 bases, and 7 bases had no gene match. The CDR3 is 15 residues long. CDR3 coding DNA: TGTGCCAGCAGTCCGGGGACAGGCTTAAATCAGCCCCAGCATTTT. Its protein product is CASSPGTGLNQPQHF.

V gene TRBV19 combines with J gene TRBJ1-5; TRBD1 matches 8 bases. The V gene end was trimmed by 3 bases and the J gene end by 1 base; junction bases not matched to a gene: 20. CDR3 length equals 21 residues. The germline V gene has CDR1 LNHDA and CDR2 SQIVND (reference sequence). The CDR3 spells CASSIKVGRTGYVVSNQPQHF. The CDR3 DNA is TGTGCCAGTAGTATTAAGGTGGGTCGGACAGGGTACGTCGTGAGCAATCAGCCCCAGCATTTT.

CDR3 residues: CASKEAGEGTDTQYF. The CDR3 DNA sequence: TGTGCCAGTAAAGAAGCGGGAGAAGGGACAGATACGCAGTATTTT. The chain uses TRBV19 and TRBJ2-3, with 8 bases fitting TRBD2. Trimming took 7 bases from V and 3 from J; bases not matched to a gene: 9. The CDR3 is made up of 15 amino acids. Germline V gene sequence: CDR1 LNHDA, CDR2 SQIVND (reference sequence).

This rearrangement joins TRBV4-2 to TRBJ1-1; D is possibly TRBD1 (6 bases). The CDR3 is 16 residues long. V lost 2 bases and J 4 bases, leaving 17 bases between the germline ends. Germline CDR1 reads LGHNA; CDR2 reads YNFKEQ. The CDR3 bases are TGTGCCAGCAGCCAATTTCGCGGCCAGGGGTTCACTGAAGCTTTCTTT. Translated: CASSQFRGQGFTEAFF.

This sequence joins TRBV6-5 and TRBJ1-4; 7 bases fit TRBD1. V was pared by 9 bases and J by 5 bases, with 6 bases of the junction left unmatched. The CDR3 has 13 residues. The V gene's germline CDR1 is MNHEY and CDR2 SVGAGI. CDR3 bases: TGTGCCAGTCCCGGGACAGTAAATGAAAAACTGTTTTTT. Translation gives CASPGTVNEKLFF.